The 2 T cell receptor beta chains in this list originate from one sample, sequenced in a study of cytomegalovirus exposure and HLA in healthy donors. The PCR used 60 Vbeta and 13 Jbeta primers. Method: immunoSEQ multiplex PCR; TCRdb's copy keeps in-frame clones and lacks some. The data show 100,000 to 150,000 clones, 75% to 90% seen once. The sequenced sample was PBMCs. All receptors derive from a man younger than 40 in good health and CMV-seropositive.

With regard to this clone: No DNA is shown, since the ends of the CDR3 on it are uncertain; the CDR3 is the one TCRdb lists. The rearrangement links TRBV18 to TRBJ1-1. Germline V CDR1 and CDR2: KGHSH, LQKENI. The CDR3 spans 14 amino acids, including both terminal residues. The CDR3 sequence is CASSTGTFGAEAFF.

The chain joins TRBV7-8 to TRBJ1-3; 10 nucleotides match TRBD1. J lost 6 bases, V lost 5 bases, and 10 bases had no gene match. Germline V lookup: CDR1 SGHVS, CDR2 FQNEAQ. The CDR3 is 16 amino acids. The DNA for the CDR3 is TGTGCCAGCAGCGCCCGATACGGGACAGGGGAAAACACCATATATTTT. Translation gives CASSARYGTGENTIYF. The complete variable domain, with remaining parts taken from reference TRBV7-8 and TRBJ1-3, reads GAGVSQSPRYKVAKRGQDVALRCDPISGHVSLFWYQQALGQGPEFLTYFQNEAQLDKSGLPSDRFFAERPEGSVSTLKIQRTQQEDSAVYLCASSARYGTGENTIYFGEGSWLTVV.